Listed below are T cell receptor beta chains from one sample, sequenced in a study of cytomegalovirus exposure and HLA in healthy donors. The protocol was immunoSEQ multiplex PCR, while the TCRdb copy is restricted to in-frame clones and leaves out a portion. The sample table sets out 100,000 to 150,000 clones. The source material was PBMCs. All receptors come from a man between 18 and 29 years old in good health and CMV-seronegative. Both conserved end residues are trimmed from each CDR3.

v_call cdr3_aa
TRBV5-4 ASSLNPAGETQY
TRBV28 ASSPPGETYEQY
TRBV28 ASTQAGTGNYGYT
TRBV2 ASSGTGGPIGYT
TRBV5-1 ASSIGHLTEAF
TRBV6-6 ASRRTGTSGSEF
TRBV14 ASSQRTTYNEQF
TRBV7-6 ASSLEGTSGPPRSYEQY
TRBV7-3 ASSLMPSGSYEQY
TRBV27 ASSSGYNQPQH
TRBV6-1 ASRKNGGETQY
TRBV9 ASSVEGSLRGEKLF
TRBV28 AVRGNTIY
TRBV30 ASNQENTEAF
TRBV28 ASSESTGVNQPQH
TRBV7-9 ASSLRDTGTDEQY
TRBV11-2 ASSFGMVEGYT
TRBV18 ASSPLSRTGTNEQF
TRBV4-3 ASSQAVGGPMIGELF
TRBV18 ASSPLRQGARIDSGNTIY
TRBV29-1 SVEETGLGYT
TRBV5-1 ASSFLSSGNTGELF
TRBV9 ASSVAGQGNEQY
TRBV7-6 ASSLETSGGYEQY
TRBV7-2 ASSLVGRMY
TRBV13 ASSLGQGNQPQH
TRBV5-1 ASSWMEATGGIPYEQY
TRBV27 ASRIATGELF
TRBV27 ASSFGGAGTDTQY
TRBV5-6 ASSRGQYQPQH
TRBV27 ASSHPSAGGYT
TRBV29-1 SVAGTGWGYT
TRBV15 ATSRDTGSYEQY
TRBV5-6 VSPLGKGAAF
TRBV18 ASSPTGQGNGYT
TRBV28 ASSLSSGTSGAYEQF
TRBV5-1 ASSPTPGGSREQY
TRBV6-6 ASNADNPYGYT
TRBV2 ASSRDSNYGYT
TRBV15 ATSRDQPGNYEQY
TRBV28 ASSFLADQPQH
TRBV9 ASGLRDRARGQF
TRBV6-5 ASRPHRGGSYEQY
TRBV10-3 AIKPGQEFYEQY
TRBV5-6 ASSQLTVGTGS
TRBV4-1 ASSQEGGAIITDTQY
TRBV18 ASSPAGSGGDYNEQF
TRBV18 ASSYTGAETQY
TRBV10-1 ASSESTVGRGLTYSYNSPLH
TRBV27 ASSLSSAGVYEQY